Presented here are 21 T cell receptor beta chains from one specimen sequenced in a study of graft-versus-host responses after intestinal transplantation. Their cognate antigens are unknown. Clones were read by immunoSEQ multiplex PCR, and TCRdb kept only the in-frame ones, dropping some. The profile shows tens of thousands of clones, 80% to 90% of them singletons. Sequences were derived from unstimulated CD8+ T cells sorted from spleen or lymph node cells, sampled before intestinal transplant. The receptors here all came from a human donor who received an intestinal transplant.

The chain carries TRBV6-5 and TRBJ2-2, with D maybe TRBD1 (6 bases). Germline loops: CDR1 MNHEY, CDR2 SVGAGI. This CDR3 spans 14 amino acids. The V end was cut by 7 bases, the J end by 5 bases, with 14 bases between. In nucleotides, the CDR3 is TGTGCCAGCACATACAGGGTTTGGACCGGGGAGCTGTTTTTT. This gives the protein CASTYRVWTGELFF.

The chain joins TRBV6-1 to TRBJ2-3; 9 positions match TRBD1. CDR1 and CDR2 (germline): MNHNS, SASEGT. V lost 1 base to trimming and J lost 1 base; unmatched junction nucleotides: 0. The CDR3 extends over 15 amino acids. The chain's CDR3 is CASSEDRGRTDTQYF. The CDR3 bases are TGTGCCAGCAGTGAAGACAGGGGGCGCACAGATACGCAGTATTTT.

This clone was seen just once. V is TRBV7-6 and J is TRBJ2-1; 9 nucleotides agree with TRBD1. CDR1 is SGHVS and CDR2 is FNYEAQ in the germline V gene. The CDR3 has 16 residues. The junction had 12 bases not matched to a gene; V was cut back by 4 bases and J by 8 bases. The DNA of the CDR3 is TGTGCCAGCAGCTATTCACCGGGACAGGGAGGCGATGAGCAGTTCTTC. Translating it yields CASSYSPGQGGDEQFF.

This clone was counted between two and nine times. The genes are TRBV6-1 and TRBJ2-1; 14 bases are a match to TRBD2. The CDR3 consists of 15 residues. The germline V gene encodes CDR1 MNHNS and CDR2 SASEGT. V shed 6 bases, J shed 6 bases, and the junction held 4 bases outside the gene matches. The CDR3 is CASSDGLAGGNEQFF. The CDR3 coding sequence is TGTGCCAGCAGCGACGGACTAGCGGGGGGCAATGAGCAGTTCTTC.

V is TRBV4-1 and J is TRBJ1-1; D perhaps matches TRBD1 (5 bases). The CDR3 runs to 14 residues. The germline V gene encodes CDR1 MGHRA and CDR2 YSYEKL. The V end lost 1 base, the J end lost 6 bases, and 12 bases lay between the germline ends. The CDR3, as DNA: TGCGCCAGCAGCCAAGGGGTCAGGGAATCTGAAGCTTTCTTT. Encoded protein: CASSQGVRESEAFF.

CDR3 in amino acids: CSVADREAGELFF. In nucleotides, the CDR3 is TGCAGCGTTGCCGACAGGGAAGCCGGGGAGCTGTTTTTT. The chain carries TRBV29-1 and TRBJ2-2, with 7 positions matching TRBD1. V dropped 4 bases and J dropped 6; count of bases not matched to a gene: 5. The CDR3 covers 13 residues. CDR1 and CDR2 (germline): SQVTM, ANQGSEA.

This clone was seen once. V and J are TRBV9 and TRBJ2-6, with D hard to call. The germline V gene encodes CDR1 SGDLS and CDR2 YYNGEE. The V gene lost 0 bases and the J gene lost 0 bases, with 4 bases spanning the gap. This CDR3 region has 15 residues. CDR3 nucleotides: TGTGCCAGCAGCGTAGATAGCTCTGGGGCCAACGTCCTGACTTTC. Translation gives CASSVDSSGANVLTF.

The chain uses TRBV28 and TRBJ2-1; 13 bases agree with TRBD2. The V segment lost 7 bases and the J segment 9 bases; nucleotides outside the gene matches: 15. Germline loops: CDR1 MDHEN, CDR2 SYDVKM. CDR3 length: 17 residues. As DNA, the CDR3 is TGTGCCAGCAACCCTCGACTAGCGGGGGGCCCGCCCAGTGAGCAGTTCTTC. Encoded protein: CASNPRLAGGPPSEQFF.

J is TRBJ1-2 and V is TRBV11-2; possibly TRBD1 for D (6 bases). Germline values: CDR1 SGHAT, CDR2 FQNNGV. V shed 2 bases and J shed 4 bases, with 8 bases lying between them. CDR3 size: 13 residues. This chain's CDR3 is CASSLNRAYGYTF. CDR3 nucleotides: TGTGCCAGCAGCTTAAACAGGGCCTATGGCTACACCTTC.

The V and J genes are TRBV7-9 and TRBJ2-5; D call uncertain. CDR3 length equals 14 residues. Trimming stripped 4 bases from V and 5 bases from J, with 14 bases between. The germline V gene has CDR1 SEHNR and CDR2 FQNEAQ (reference sequence). The CDR3: CASSSPAWRETQYF. For the CDR3, the DNA is TGTGCCAGCAGCTCCCCGGCCTGGCGGGAGACCCAGTACTTC.

This clone occurred a few times. A junction end diverges from the germline sequence, so it may reflect a read error. Here the CDR3 DNA reads TGTGCTAGCAGCTTAGGGGCAAGCCCCAACTATGGCTACACCTTC. It yields the protein CASSLGASPNYGYTF. This chain connects TRBV7-7 to TRBJ1-2; D may be TRBD1 (5 bases). Germline V CDR1 and CDR2: SSHAT, FNYEAQ (reference sequence). The CDR3 spans 15 residues.

This sequence joins TRBV11-2 and TRBJ1-2; weak D call: TRBD1 (5 bases). The germline CDR1 and CDR2 sequences are SGHAT and FQNNGV. The V end was cut by 5 bases, the J end by 7 bases, with 23 bases between. CDR3 length: 16 amino acids. The CDR3 DNA follows: TGTGCCAGCAGCCTCTCTTACCTCGGGACTCGGGCTGGCTACACCTTC. Translated: CASSLSYLGTRAGYTF.

The chain has TRBV18 and TRBJ1-5; D is unclear. Between the trimmed V and J ends, which lost 3 bases and 0 bases, there was a span of 6 bases. The CDR3 runs 14 residues. Germline V gene lookup returns CDR1 KGHSH and CDR2 LQKENI. The CDR3 DNA follows: TGTGCCAGCTCACCGGGCAGTAGCAATCAGCCCCAGCATTTT. Its protein is CASSPGSSNQPQHF.

This chain connects TRBV11-3 to TRBJ2-1; TRBD2 agrees at 8 bases. There are 15 residues in the CDR3. The V gene end was trimmed by 5 bases and the J gene end by 1 base; junction bases not matched to a gene: 4. CDR1 and CDR2 from the germline V gene are SGHNT and YENEEA. The CDR3 loop is CASSPLAGSYNEQFF. CDR3 bases: TGTGCCAGCAGCCCTTTAGCGGGATCCTACAATGAGCAGTTCTTC.

This clone appeared a single time. V gene TRBV28 combines with J gene TRBJ1-5; perhaps TRBD1 as D (6 bases). The germline V gene encodes CDR1 MDHEN and CDR2 SYDVKM. CDR3 length: 15 amino acids. With 5 bases removed from V and 5 bases from J, the gap between germline ends came to 16 bases. The CDR3 DNA sequence: TGTGCCAGCAGTCTCCGGGGGGCAGGGGATCAGCCCCAGCATTTT. Translated, it gives CASSLRGAGDQPQHF.

The chain links TRBV6-5 to TRBJ2-7; perhaps TRBD1 as D (5 bases). The CDR3 consists of 15 residues. V was clipped by 2 bases and J by 5 bases, with 16 bases between them. Germline CDR1 reads MNHEY; CDR2 reads SVGAGI. In DNA, the CDR3 is TGTGCCAGCAGTTACGGGTGGCCAGGGTACAACGAGCAGTACTTC. As protein: CASSYGWPGYNEQYF.

V gene TRBV9 combines with J gene TRBJ2-3, with D unresolved. CDR3 length: 15 amino acids. Germline V gene lookup returns CDR1 SGDLS and CDR2 YYNGEE. V was trimmed by 0 bases and J by 0 bases, leaving 8 bases between them. The CDR3 region has the DNA TGTGCCAGCAGCGTAGTAAGTACTAGCACAGATACGCAGTATTTT. This translates into CASSVVSTSTDTQYF.

The chain carries TRBV4-2 and TRBJ2-5; D uncertain. Germline CDR1 and CDR2: LGHNA and YNFKEQ. The CDR3 spans 17 residues. Trimming left V 2 bases short and J 1 base short, with 17 bases between. The chain's CDR3 is CASSQYFSRERQETQYF. CDR3 coding DNA: TGTGCCAGCAGCCAATATTTCTCCCGCGAGCGCCAAGAGACCCAGTACTTC.

A few counts support this clone. The V call is TRBV4-1, the J call TRBJ1-2, with a tentative D call TRBD1 (5 bases). The CDR3 has 14 residues. Trimming removed 3 bases from V and 4 bases from J, with 12 bases in between. CDR1 MGHRA and CDR2 YSYEKL come from the germline V gene. The CDR3: CASSHRGEPYGYTF. The CDR3 nucleotides are TGCGCCAGCAGCCACCGGGGGGAGCCCTATGGCTACACCTTC.

This clone was observed once. The gene calls are TRBV7-8 and TRBJ1-2; D ambiguous. V was pared by 0 bases and J by 0 bases, with 11 bases between. Germline CDR1 reads SGHVS; CDR2 reads FQNEAQ. The length of the CDR3 is 16 residues. The CDR3 is CASSLALPGTNYGYTF. The CDR3 bases are TGTGCCAGCAGCTTAGCGCTGCCGGGGACTAACTATGGCTACACCTTC.

This chain uses TRBV13 with TRBJ2-7, with D tentatively TRBD1 (5 bases). The CDR3 contains 14 residues. The V end was cut by 3 bases, the J end by 3 bases, with 12 bases between. The germline V gene encodes CDR1 PRHDT and CDR2 FYEKMQ (reference sequence). CDR3 DNA sequence: TGTGCCAGCAGCTTGGGGTGGGGCAACTACGAGCAGTACTTC. This encodes CASSLGWGNYEQYF. Drawing the rest from reference TRBV13 and TRBJ2-7, the complete variable domain is AAGVIQSPRHLIKEKRETATLKCYPIPRHDTVYWYQQGPGQDPQFLISFYEKMQSDKGSIPDRFSAQQFSDYHSELNMSSLELGDSALYFCASSLGWGNYEQYFGPGTRLTVT.